This record looks at one T cell receptor (beta chain) sequence and its context. The antigen is undetermined. The data were taken from a study of cytomegalovirus exposure and HLA in healthy donors. There are 14 residues in the CDR3. CDR1 SGHVS and CDR2 FQNEAQ come from the germline V gene. Between the trimmed V and J ends, which lost 5 bases and 2 bases, there was a span of 13 bases. The PCR was carried out with 60 Vbeta primers and 13 Jbeta primers. Only in-frame clones appear in the TCRdb table, and some are missing; sequencing was by immunoSEQ multiplex PCR. The sample has approximately 74,000 clones; around 80% are singletons. Study results and caveats: Later analysis reportedly placed an Asian-associated ancestry cluster below the roughly 680-donor mean in N-insertions.

The TCR sequence derives from a woman in her 30s in good health and CMV-seronegative. V and J are TRBV7-8 and TRBJ2-7; D may be TRBD1 (6 bases). The sequencing input was PBMCs. CDR3 sequence reads: CASSRTDSTYEQYF. Written as DNA, the CDR3 is TGTGCCAGCAGCCGAACGGACAGCACCTACGAGCAGTACTTC.